This T cell receptor beta chain derives from a study of T cell responses to AZD1222 COVID-19 vaccine. This clone has just a few counts. Here immunoSEQ multiplex PCR was the method, and the copy in TCRdb shows in-frame clones only, minus some. This sample carries about 110,000 clones, about 87% of them seen once, and the ten largest clones take 1.5% to 2%. This sequence was found in an adult in good health. Here the sequenced sample was peripheral blood, taken on day 0 of AZD1222 vaccination.

The chain's CDR3 is CASSSSATTQGATYEQYF. CDR3 in DNA: TGCGCCAGCAGCTCCAGCGCCACCACACAGGGGGCAACCTACGAGCAGTACTTC. The V call is TRBV5-1, the J call TRBJ2-7; the match to TRBD1 covers 9 bases. The CDR3 consists of 18 residues. Trimming at V came to 3 bases and at J to 2 bases, leaving 15 bases not matched to a gene. CDR1 SGHRS and CDR2 YFSETQ come from the germline V gene.